These 11 T cell receptor beta chains share one sample of origin, sequenced in a study of identical twins. In TCRdb, the 5' RACE reads were re-called with MiXCR into one record per CDR3 protein. The sample lists just under 650,000 distinct CDR3 sequences; about 7.1% were seen once. The same data also went into a second study, on yellow fever vaccine responses in identical twins.

The sequencing input was PBMCs. These receptors were obtained from a woman under 30 in good health.

This clonotype was observed many times. The chain joins TRBV4-1 to TRBJ2-1, with 12 bases aligning to TRBD2. The CDR3 length is 16 residues. V lost 5 bases to trimming and J lost 8 bases; unmatched junction nucleotides: 10. Looked up from germline, CDR1 is MGHRA and CDR2 is YSYEKL. In nucleotides, the CDR3 is TGCGCCAGCAGCAAACCTAGCGGGAGGGCCCTCGATGAGCAGTTCTTC. Translation gives CASSKPSGRALDEQFF.

V and J are TRBV6-1 and TRBJ1-1, with a possible D match to TRBD1 (6 bases). Germline CDR1 and CDR2: MNHNS and SASEGT. V shed 7 bases and J shed 1 base, with 13 bases lying between them. The CDR3 consists of 14 residues. The CDR3 spells CASIGRGRNTEAFF. CDR3 nucleotides: TGTGCCAGCATAGGCCGGGGGCGGAACACTGAAGCTTTCTTT.

There are a few counts of this clonotype. The rearrangement joins TRBV5-6 to TRBJ2-1; the match to TRBD2 covers 14 bases. With V trimmed by 7 bases and J by 10 bases, 10 bases remained unmatched. The germline V gene has CDR1 SGHDT and CDR2 YYEEEE. The CDR3 runs to 15 residues. CDR3 sequence: CASGLGTSGRVEQFF. CDR3 DNA: TGTGCCAGCGGCCTTGGGACTAGCGGGAGAGTCGAGCAGTTCTTC.

This clonotype was seen only a few times. This chain links TRBV14 with TRBJ1-1; no firm D call. The CDR3 is 9 amino acids. V was cut by 4 bases and J by 6 bases, with 0 bases left in between. Per the germline V gene, CDR1 is SGHDN and CDR2 is FVKESK. CDR3 in amino acids: CASSPEAFF. In DNA form, the CDR3 reads TGTGCCAGCAGCCCTGAAGCTTTCTTT. The full variable domain, completed using reference TRBV14 and TRBJ1-1, is EAGVTQFPSHSVIEKGQTVTLRCDPISGHDNLYWYRRVMGKEIKFLLHFVKESKQDESGMPNNRFLAERTGGTYSTLKVQPAELEDSGVYFCASSPEAFFGQGTRLTVV.

On this clonotype: An end of the junction does not agree with germline; a read error may underlie this. This chain links TRBV7-8 with TRBJ2-2, with TRBD2 as a possible D gene (6 bases). CDR1 and CDR2 from the germline V gene are SGHVS and FQNEAQ. The CDR3 covers 15 residues. The CDR3 loop reads CASSPRRVGTGELFF. The CDR3 nucleotides are TGCGCCAGCAGCCCCAGGAGGGTCGGTACCGGGGAGCTGTTTTTT.

This clonotype occurred many times. V is TRBV12-3 or TRBV12-4 and J is TRBJ1-1; 7 nucleotides agree with TRBD1. The CDR3 is made up of 13 amino acids. With 6 bases clipped from V and 1 base from J, the junction kept 2 bases outside the gene matches. The CDR3 sequence is CASRRQGNTEAFF. The CDR3 DNA follows: TGTGCCAGCAGACGACAGGGGAACACTGAAGCTTTCTTT.

The J gene is TRBJ1-6, the V gene TRBV3-1; D is undetermined. The CDR3 has 15 amino acids. Trimming pared 1 base from V and 5 bases from J, leaving 9 bases between. CDR1 and CDR2 from the germline V gene are LGHDT and YNNKEL (reference sequence). CDR3 sequence (DNA): TGTGCCAGCAGCCAAGGTGCAGTTAATAATTCACCCCTCCACTTT. This codes for CASSQGAVNNSPLHF.

This chain links TRBV24-1 with TRBJ2-5; D is ambiguous. V was pared by 1 base and J by 5 bases, with 4 bases between. Germline assignment: CDR1 KGHDR and CDR2 SFDVKD. The CDR3 has 12 residues. Here the CDR3 reads CATSDLEETQYF. CDR3 in DNA: TGTGCCACCAGTGATTTAGAGGAGACCCAGTACTTC.

The chain has TRBV9 and TRBJ2-2; a weak D match, TRBD1 (5 bases). The CDR3 extends over 15 amino acids. V shed 1 base and J shed 0 bases, with 7 bases lying between them. Germline V gene data show CDR1 as SGDLS and CDR2 as YYNGEE. The CDR3: CASSVQDTNTGELFF. CDR3 sequence (DNA): TGTGCCAGCAGCGTACAGGACACGAACACCGGGGAGCTGTTTTTT.

The chain combines TRBV29-1 with TRBJ2-7, with 13 bases matching TRBD2. Per the germline V gene, CDR1 is SQVTM and CDR2 is ANQGSEA. The junction had 15 bases not matched to a gene; V was cut back by 4 bases and J by 3 bases. The CDR3 runs to 18 residues. The CDR3 here is CSVGQARTSGRAHYEQYF. DNA of the CDR3: TGCAGCGTTGGGCAAGCTAGAACTAGCGGGAGGGCTCACTACGAGCAGTACTTC.

This clonotype was picked up many times. The rearrangement joins TRBV12-3 or TRBV12-4 to TRBJ2-1; maybe TRBD2 (5 bases). Trimming took off 6 bases at V and 6 bases at J, with 15 bases between the two ends. This CDR3 region has 14 residues. The CDR3 coding sequence is TGTGCCAGCAGACCCACTAGTTCCCCCAATGAGCAGTTCTTC. Its protein is CASRPTSSPNEQFF.